These T cell receptor beta chains were read from a single sample in a study of early T cells in non-severe SARS-CoV-2 infection. MiXCR, applied by TCRdb to the 5' RACE reads, yields one record per CDR3 protein. The table shows about 44,000 distinct CDR3 sequences, with over 5% occurring only once. Sequencing was performed on whole blood. Receptors were obtained from an adult who was a healthcare worker with PCR-confirmed SARS-CoV-2 infection or an uninfected control (not recorded which). CDR3s include the opening cysteine and the closing phenylalanine or tryptophan. The D gene is left open where the match is weak. The size of a clone is reported for some rows only, either as once, few or many, or as a class for expanded clones.

clone size,V gene,D gene,J gene,CDR3 DNA,CDR3 protein
few,TRBV12-3/TRBV12-4,TRBD1,TRBJ1-5,TGTGCCAGCAGTCCTACGGACAGGGGGCAAGGCAATCAGCCCCAGCATTTT,CASSPTDRGQGNQPQHF
NA,TRBV6-1,NA,TRBJ1-5,TGTGCCAGCAGAGCCTATAGCAATCAGCCCCAGCATTTT,CASRAYSNQPQHF
NA,TRBV6-4,TRBD2,TRBJ2-4,TGTGCCAGCAGTGAGGCTAGCGGGGGAGGCATTCAGTACTTC,CASSEASGGGIQYF
NA,TRBV28,NA,TRBJ2-7,TGTGCCAGCATCTCCGGGGCGAGGGGTTCCTACGAGCAGTACTTC,CASISGARGSYEQYF
many,TRBV25-1,NA,TRBJ2-7,TGTGCCAGCTCCCACCCGGGATCGGGGTACGAGCAGTACTTC,CASSHPGSGYEQYF
NA,TRBV11-2,NA,TRBJ2-1,TGTGCCAGCAGCTTCGGCAGAACATACAATGAGCAGTTCTTC,CASSFGRTYNEQFF
many,TRBV29-1,TRBD2,TRBJ2-7,TGCAGCGCCGCGGGACTAGCGGGGGCTTCCTACGAGCAGTACTTC,CSAAGLAGASYEQYF
few,TRBV12-3/TRBV12-4,NA,TRBJ2-3,TGTGCCAGCAGTTCCCGGACAGAGAGGGATACGCAGTATTTT,CASSSRTERDTQYF
many,TRBV10-2,NA,TRBJ1-1,TGCGCCAGCTGGGGGCTGAACACTGAAGCTTTCTTT,CASWGLNTEAFF
many,TRBV20-1,TRBD2,TRBJ2-7,TGCAGTGCTAGGGATAGCGGGGGTGAAATCCGGCAGTACTTC,CSARDSGGEIRQYF
many,TRBV2,NA,TRBJ1-5,TGTGCCAGCAGAACGGGACCGCCGGGGAGCAATCAGCCCCAGCATTTT,CASRTGPPGSNQPQHF
many,TRBV7-9,TRBD1,TRBJ1-2,TGTGCCAGCAGCTCATTCGGGACAGGTGGAGGCTACACCTTC,CASSSFGTGGGYTF
many,TRBV7-2,NA,TRBJ2-1,TGTGCCAGCAGCTCCTGGGCCACGGCCTACAATGAGCAGTTCTTC,CASSSWATAYNEQFF
many,TRBV5-5,NA,TRBJ1-1,TGTGCCAGCAGAAAAGGGACCGCGAACACTGAAGCTTTCTTT,CASRKGTANTEAFF
many,TRBV20-1,TRBD1,TRBJ1-6,TGCAGTGCCGCAACAGGGGTGTTCTCACCCCTCCACTTT,CSAATGVFSPLHF
many,TRBV12-3/TRBV12-4,NA,TRBJ1-6,TGTGCCAGCAGGCGCGTTGATGCCCATTCACCCCTCCACTTT,CASRRVDAHSPLHF
many,TRBV5-1,NA,TRBJ2-1,TGCGCCAGCAGCCCCGAGTTCGGGCTAATACACAATGAGCAGTTCTTC,CASSPEFGLIHNEQFF
many,TRBV20-1,TRBD1,TRBJ1-2,TGCAGTGCTAGAGGGACAGGGGGTAAAACTAACTATGGCTACACCTTC,CSARGTGGKTNYGYTF
many,TRBV9,TRBD1,TRBJ2-1,TGTGCCAGCAGCAGAGACAGGGTTAACAATGAGCAGTTCTTC,CASSRDRVNNEQFF
NA,TRBV24-1,TRBD1,TRBJ2-5,TGTGCCACCAGTGATGCAGGACAGGGGTCCCGAGAGACCCAGTACTTC,CATSDAGQGSRETQYF
few,TRBV5-1,NA,TRBJ1-5,TGCGCCAGCAGCTTGGAAGGGTATAGCAATCAGCCCCAGCATTTT,CASSLEGYSNQPQHF
many,TRBV11-2,TRBD1,TRBJ1-1,TGTGCCAGCAGCAGCCGGGACAGGTTGGCTTTCTTT,CASSSRDRLAFF
NA,TRBV6-1,NA,TRBJ2-1,TGTGCCAGCAGTGAACTTGCCGGCGGCAATGAGCAGTTCTTC,CASSELAGGNEQFF
many,TRBV20-1,NA,TRBJ1-2,TGCAGTGCTAACGACAGGCTCTACAACGACTATGGCTACACCTTC,CSANDRLYNDYGYTF
many,TRBV28,TRBD2,TRBJ2-5,TGTGCCAGCAGTTGGACTAGCGGACAAGAGACCCAGTACTTC,CASSWTSGQETQYF
few,TRBV11-1,NA,TRBJ1-1,TGTGCCAGCAGCTTAGGCCGGCACAACACTGAAGCTTTCTTT,CASSLGRHNTEAFF
NA,TRBV30,NA,TRBJ2-1,TGTGCCTGGAGTGTACGGTCAGACAATGAGCAGTTCTTC,CAWSVRSDNEQFF
few,TRBV28,NA,TRBJ1-5,TGTGCCAGCACCTTCAGGGGTATCCAGCCCCAGCATTTT,CASTFRGIQPQHF
NA,TRBV19,NA,TRBJ2-1,TGTGCCAGTAGTATAGGGGGAGATTACAATGAGCAGTTCTTC,CASSIGGDYNEQFF
many,TRBV3-1,NA,TRBJ2-3,TGTGCCAGCAGCCAAGATCAAGCGTCGGGGGCGGCGTATTTT,CASSQDQASGAAYF
many,TRBV7-2,NA,TRBJ1-1,TGTGCCAGCAGCTTAGCGAGGGGGACCACTGAAGCTTTCTTT,CASSLARGTTEAFF
few,TRBV20-1,TRBD1,TRBJ1-5,TGCAGTGCTGGAACAGGGGGCGCCGGGGGTGAGCCCCAGCATTTT,CSAGTGGAGGEPQHF
few,TRBV4-2,TRBD2,TRBJ2-3,TGTGCCAGCAGCCAAGAACGACTAGCGGGAGATACGCAGTATTTT,CASSQERLAGDTQYF
many,TRBV13,NA,TRBJ2-7,TGTGCCAGCAGCCCGGACAGTTTCCGCGAGCAGTACTTC,CASSPDSFREQYF
few,TRBV6-2/TRBV6-3,NA,TRBJ2-7,TGTGCCAGCAGCCACGGGGGCTCTATTAGCTACGAGCAGTACTTC,CASSHGGSISYEQYF
many,TRBV4-1,NA,TRBJ2-1,TGCGCCAGCAGCCAAGTCGGGCTCAATGAGCAGTTCTTC,CASSQVGLNEQFF
NA,TRBV19,NA,TRBJ1-2,TGTGCCAGTAGTATGGTTCCAGCTTCTAACTATGGCTACACCTTC,CASSMVPASNYGYTF
few,TRBV19,NA,TRBJ2-4,TGTGCCAGTAGTATACTTGGTGGGGCCTTCAAAAACATTCAGTACTTC,CASSILGGAFKNIQYF
few,TRBV6-5,TRBD2,TRBJ2-1,TGTGCCAGCAGTTACGTCGCTAGCGGCCATGAGCAGTTCTTC,CASSYVASGHEQFF
NA,TRBV20-1,NA,TRBJ2-1,TGCAGTGCCGACGGGACTCCGACCTACAATGAGCAGTTCTTC,CSADGTPTYNEQFF
many,TRBV7-2,TRBD1,TRBJ2-3,TGTGCCAGCAGCATGACAGGGGGTCGCACAGATACGCAGTATTTT,CASSMTGGRTDTQYF
many,TRBV28,TRBD1,TRBJ1-2,TGTGCCAGCAGTTCCGGGACAGCATATGGCTACACCTTC,CASSSGTAYGYTF
few,TRBV7-6,TRBD1,TRBJ1-2,TGTGCCAGCAGCTTAGAAGTGGACAGGGGGCCCCATTCGGGCTACACCTTC,CASSLEVDRGPHSGYTF
few,TRBV3-1,NA,TRBJ1-1,TGTGCCAGCAGCCAAGAAAGGACAGCCACCATGAACACTGAAGCTTTCTTT,CASSQERTATMNTEAFF
many,TRBV19,NA,TRBJ2-7,TGTGCCAGTAGTATGGTAGACCGCGAGCAGTACTTC,CASSMVDREQYF
many,TRBV12-3/TRBV12-4,TRBD1,TRBJ2-7,TGTGCCAGCAGTCGACAGGGGGCTTATGACGAGCAGTACTTC,CASSRQGAYDEQYF
many,TRBV25-1,NA,TRBJ1-2,TGTGCCAGCAGTGAATCAGGGGACACCGGCTATGGCTACACCTTC,CASSESGDTGYGYTF
many,TRBV7-9,NA,TRBJ2-7,TGTGCCAGCAGCCCGCCCGGGACTTCCTCCTACGAGCAGTACTTC,CASSPPGTSSYEQYF
NA,TRBV4-3,NA,TRBJ2-1,TGCGCCAGCAGCCAAGGGACAGACAGGATTTACAATGAGCAGTTCTTC,CASSQGTDRIYNEQFF
many,TRBV11-2,NA,TRBJ2-7,TGTGCCAGCAGCCCCGCCGGCTCCTACGAGCAGTACTTC,CASSPAGSYEQYF
many,TRBV12-3/TRBV12-4,NA,TRBJ1-6,TGTGCCAGCAGTTTGCGGGGGCTAGGGTCACCCCTCCACTTT,CASSLRGLGSPLHF
many,TRBV6-2/TRBV6-3,NA,TRBJ1-5,TGTGCCAGCAGTTTTCCGGATCTCAGCGGTCAGCCCCAGCATTTT,CASSFPDLSGQPQHF
few,TRBV4-1,NA,TRBJ2-1,TGCGCCAGCAGCCAAGGTTTTGGGACAAGGGGGTACAATGAGCAGTTCTTC,CASSQGFGTRGYNEQFF
many,TRBV3-1,NA,TRBJ2-1,TGTGCCAGCAGCCGAGGACAGTCGAATGAGCAGTTCTTC,CASSRGQSNEQFF